This T cell receptor beta chain was observed in a study of intratumoral heterogeneity in liver cancer. Across the study: Patients were mostly male, median age approximately 63 years.

Method: immunoSEQ multiplex PCR; TCRdb's copy keeps in-frame clones and lacks some. The profile shows 20,000 to 25,000 clones, roughly 73% of them singletons. Patients had early-stage hepatocellular carcinoma, untreated before resection. Sampled areas showed no macroscopic necrosis or hemorrhage. The TCR originated in a woman in her 70s with hepatocellular carcinoma. The material was tumor-adjacent normal tissue, obtained before any cancer treatment.

The CDR3 nucleotides read TGTGCCAGCAGCAGCCCGGGACAGGGGTACACTAATGAAAAACTGTTTTTT. Amino acid sequence: CASSSPGQGYTNEKLFF. The V and J genes are TRBV28 and TRBJ1-4; TRBD1 agrees at 10 bases. CDR1 and CDR2 from the germline V gene are MDHEN and SYDVKM. There are 17 residues in the CDR3. The V gene end was trimmed by 6 bases and the J gene end by 2 bases; junction bases not matched to a gene: 9.